The rows below give T cell receptor beta chains drawn from one sample of a study of T cells after yellow fever vaccination. TCRdb used MiXCR to reprocess the 5' RACE reads, holding one entry per CDR3 protein. The sample contains under 550,000 distinct CDR3 sequences, around a fifth of which appear only once. The sequences come from PBMCs, collected around 3 weeks after the first yellow fever vaccination. The receptor source for this set is a man between 18 and 35 years old who received the YFV17D yellow fever vaccine. Each CDR3 is given with its conserved first and last residue. The D gene is left open where the match is weak. The size field is filled for only some rows; it gives once, few, many or a size class.

CDR3nt: TGCAGTGCTAGGCGGACAGGGGGAGGAGAGCAGTACTTC
CDR3aa: CSARRTGGGEQYF
abundance: few
d_gene: TRBD1
j_gene: TRBJ2-7
v_gene: TRBV20-1
len: 13

CDR3nt: TGCGCCAGCAGCTTAGGAATTGTCGGGTGGCGGACCCAGTACTTC
CDR3aa: CASSLGIVGWRTQYF
abundance: few
d_gene: -
j_gene: TRBJ2-5
v_gene: TRBV5-1
len: 15

CDR3nt: TGTGCCAGCAGCGCCACTTTATCAGATACGCAGTATTTT
CDR3aa: CASSATLSDTQYF
abundance: -
d_gene: -
j_gene: TRBJ2-3
v_gene: TRBV7-3
len: 13

CDR3nt: TGTGCCACCAGTGATCCGTACAAGTCCTCCGGGTCCACTGAAGCTTTCTTT
CDR3aa: CATSDPYKSSGSTEAFF
abundance: few
d_gene: -
j_gene: TRBJ1-1
v_gene: TRBV24-1
len: 17

CDR3nt: TGCAGTGCAAGAGCGTTGGTTCAGGGGACCCAGTACTTC
CDR3aa: CSARALVQGTQYF
abundance: once
d_gene: -
j_gene: TRBJ2-5
v_gene: TRBV20-1
len: 13

CDR3nt: TGTGCCAGCAGCACTGGCACAGGGTTGGGGAACACTGAAGCTTTCTTT
CDR3aa: CASSTGTGLGNTEAFF
abundance: few
d_gene: -
j_gene: TRBJ1-1
v_gene: TRBV5-4
len: 16

CDR3nt: TGCGCCAGCAGCTTACTTCCCCCGGGACAGGGGAGCACCGGGGAGCTGTTTTTT
CDR3aa: CASSLLPPGQGSTGELFF
abundance: few
d_gene: TRBD1
j_gene: TRBJ2-2
v_gene: TRBV5-1
len: 18

CDR3nt: TGCGCCAGCAGCCAAACACAGGGGGGTAGCAATCAGCCCCAGCATTTT
CDR3aa: CASSQTQGGSNQPQHF
abundance: -
d_gene: TRBD1
j_gene: TRBJ1-5
v_gene: TRBV4-3
len: 16

CDR3nt: TGTGCCAGCAGCGGACCGACAGGGCGATCACCCCTCCACTTT
CDR3aa: CASSGPTGRSPLHF
abundance: -
d_gene: TRBD1
j_gene: TRBJ1-6
v_gene: TRBV9
len: 14

CDR3nt: TGTGCCAGCAGCCAAGGGCTAGGGATACTCGAGCAGTACTTC
CDR3aa: CASSQGLGILEQYF
abundance: few
d_gene: -
j_gene: TRBJ2-7
v_gene: TRBV3-1
len: 14

CDR3nt: TGTGCCAGCAGTGAAGGGACTACCCCCTCGGAGACCCAGTACTTC
CDR3aa: CASSEGTTPSETQYF
abundance: -
d_gene: -
j_gene: TRBJ2-5
v_gene: TRBV2
len: 15

CDR3nt: TGCGCCAGCAGCGAGGGCGGCGCCAGCTCCTATAATTCACCCCTCCACTTT
CDR3aa: CASSEGGASSYNSPLHF
abundance: once
d_gene: -
j_gene: TRBJ1-6
v_gene: TRBV4-1
len: 17

CDR3nt: TGCGCCAGCAGCTTGTTGGGGACAGATCAGGAGACCCAGTACTTC
CDR3aa: CASSLLGTDQETQYF
abundance: -
d_gene: TRBD1
j_gene: TRBJ2-5
v_gene: TRBV5-1
len: 15

CDR3nt: TGTGCCAGCAGTACCAATACGGGAGATACGCAGTATTTT
CDR3aa: CASSTNTGDTQYF
abundance: few
d_gene: -
j_gene: TRBJ2-3
v_gene: TRBV6-2/TRBV6-3
len: 13

CDR3nt: TGTGCCAGCAGCCCACCCCCAGGGGCTCTCACTGAAGCTTTCTTT
CDR3aa: CASSPPPGALTEAFF
abundance: -
d_gene: -
j_gene: TRBJ1-1
v_gene: TRBV7-2
len: 15

CDR3nt: TGCAGTGCTAGAGCGAATTGGGATGAGCCGTTCTTC
CDR3aa: CSARANWDEPFF
abundance: -
d_gene: -
j_gene: TRBJ2-1
v_gene: TRBV20-1
len: 12

CDR3nt: TGTGCCAGCAGCCCGGACAAGTATGGCTACACCTTC
CDR3aa: CASSPDKYGYTF
abundance: few
d_gene: -
j_gene: TRBJ1-2
v_gene: TRBV7-6
len: 12

CDR3nt: TGTGCCAGCAGTTTATGGCAGGCGGCATCCGAAGCTTTCTTT
CDR3aa: CASSLWQAASEAFF
abundance: once
d_gene: -
j_gene: TRBJ1-1
v_gene: TRBV12-3/TRBV12-4
len: 14

CDR3nt: TGTGCCAGCAACATAGAGCCCCAGCATTTT
CDR3aa: CASNIEPQHF
abundance: few
d_gene: -
j_gene: TRBJ1-5
v_gene: TRBV6-6
len: 10

CDR3nt: TGTGCCAGCAGCTTGAGAGGGTTGGGGGAGCAGTACTTC
CDR3aa: CASSLRGLGEQYF
abundance: -
d_gene: -
j_gene: TRBJ2-7
v_gene: TRBV7-2
len: 13

CDR3nt: TGTGCCAGCAGCTTAGCCTCGGGGAGCGGGACACCCCTCCACTTT
CDR3aa: CASSLASGSGTPLHF
abundance: few
d_gene: -
j_gene: TRBJ1-6
v_gene: TRBV7-2
len: 15

CDR3nt: TGTGCCAGCAGCTCTAGCGGGACCCGATACAATGAGCAGTTCTTC
CDR3aa: CASSSSGTRYNEQFF
abundance: -
d_gene: TRBD2
j_gene: TRBJ2-1
v_gene: TRBV7-2
len: 15

CDR3nt: TGTGCCAGCAGCTCGGGACAGGGCGGGGAGCTGTTTTTT
CDR3aa: CASSSGQGGELFF
abundance: -
d_gene: TRBD1
j_gene: TRBJ2-2
v_gene: TRBV7-2
len: 13

CDR3nt: TGTGCCAGCAGCTCCTATGACCGGGTCGGGGGCTACACCTTC
CDR3aa: CASSSYDRVGGYTF
abundance: few
d_gene: -
j_gene: TRBJ1-2
v_gene: TRBV7-2
len: 14

CDR3nt: TGTGCCAGCAGTGCGGGGGCCGGCGCAGATACGCAGTATTTT
CDR3aa: CASSAGAGADTQYF
abundance: few
d_gene: -
j_gene: TRBJ2-3
v_gene: TRBV6-1
len: 14

CDR3nt: TGTGCCACCGGTGATAGGGTTAGCGGATCCTACGAGCAGTACTTC
CDR3aa: CATGDRVSGSYEQYF
abundance: many
d_gene: -
j_gene: TRBJ2-7
v_gene: TRBV10-3
len: 15

CDR3nt: TGTGCCAGCAGGTATAACGACGGGGGTGAACTGTTTTTT
CDR3aa: CASRYNDGGELFF
abundance: -
d_gene: -
j_gene: TRBJ1-4
v_gene: TRBV7-2
len: 13

CDR3nt: TGTGCCAGTGAAAGGGGACCAGGGGAGCTGTTTTTT
CDR3aa: CASERGPGELFF
abundance: few
d_gene: -
j_gene: TRBJ2-2
v_gene: TRBV12-3/TRBV12-4
len: 12

CDR3nt: TGTGCCAGCACCCCCCCGGGGGGCGGCAATCAGCCCCAGCATTTT
CDR3aa: CASTPPGGGNQPQHF
abundance: -
d_gene: -
j_gene: TRBJ1-5
v_gene: TRBV7-2
len: 15